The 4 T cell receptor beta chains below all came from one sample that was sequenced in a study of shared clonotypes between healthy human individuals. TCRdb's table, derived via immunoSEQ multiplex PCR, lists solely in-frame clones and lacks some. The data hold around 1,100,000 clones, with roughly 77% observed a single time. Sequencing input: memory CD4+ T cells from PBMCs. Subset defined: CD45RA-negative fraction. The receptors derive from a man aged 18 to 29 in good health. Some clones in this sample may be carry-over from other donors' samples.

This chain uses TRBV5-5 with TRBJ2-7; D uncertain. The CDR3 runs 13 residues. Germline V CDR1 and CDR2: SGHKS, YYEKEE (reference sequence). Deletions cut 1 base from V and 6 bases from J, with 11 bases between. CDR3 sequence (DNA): TGTGCCAGCAGCTTGTCAGGCCTTGGCGAGCAGTACTTC. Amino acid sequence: CASSLSGLGEQYF.

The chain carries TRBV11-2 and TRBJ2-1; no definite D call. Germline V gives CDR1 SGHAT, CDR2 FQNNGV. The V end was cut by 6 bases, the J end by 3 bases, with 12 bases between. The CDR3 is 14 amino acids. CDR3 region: CASRSPAGYNEQFF. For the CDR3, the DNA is TGTGCCAGCAGGTCCCCGGCAGGCTACAATGAGCAGTTCTTC.

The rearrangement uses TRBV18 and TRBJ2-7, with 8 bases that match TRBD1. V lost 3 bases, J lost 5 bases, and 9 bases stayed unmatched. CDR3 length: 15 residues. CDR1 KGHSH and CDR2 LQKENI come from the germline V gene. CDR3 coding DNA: TGTGCCAGCTCACCGTACCGGGACAGGACGAACGAGCAGTACTTC. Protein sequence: CASSPYRDRTNEQYF.

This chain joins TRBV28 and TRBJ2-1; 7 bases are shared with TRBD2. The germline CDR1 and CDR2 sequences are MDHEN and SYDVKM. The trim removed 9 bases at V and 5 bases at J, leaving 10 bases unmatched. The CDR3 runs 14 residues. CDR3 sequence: CARHFSGWNNEQFF. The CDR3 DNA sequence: TGTGCCAGACATTTTAGCGGGTGGAACAATGAGCAGTTCTTC.